These 24 T cell receptor beta chains came from one sample sequenced in a study of beta chain features in type 1 diabetes. Every isolated RNA sample was fully reverse transcribed, so sequencing captured expressed TCRB transcripts. Sequenced by immunoSEQ multiplex PCR; TCRdb stores in-frame clones only, minus some. The sample holds around 300,000 clones, 8% seen once. The sample was central memory CD4+ T cells from blood. The receptors were sampled from a woman between 18 and 30 years old in good health.

This clone came up many times. The V and J genes are TRBV28 and TRBJ2-6; 7 nucleotides match TRBD1. With 6 bases clipped from V and 10 bases from J, the junction kept 12 bases outside the gene matches. The CDR3 loop spans 15 amino acids. The V gene's germline CDR1 is MDHEN and CDR2 SYDVKM. The CDR3 nucleotides read TGTGCCAGCAGGAAGACAGGGATCCCGCTAAACGTCCTGACTTTC. Protein sequence: CASRKTGIPLNVLTF. The whole variable domain, filled in from reference TRBV28 and TRBJ2-6, reads DVKVTQSSRYLVKRTGEKVFLECVQDMDHENMFWYRQDPGLGLRLIYFSYDVKMKEKGDIPEGYSVSREKKERFSLILESASTNQTSMYLCASRKTGIPLNVLTFGAGSRLTVL.

This chain uses TRBV7-3 with TRBJ2-4; 9 bases are a match to TRBD1. CDR1 SGHTA and CDR2 FQGTGA come from the germline V gene. J lost 8 bases, V lost 0 bases, and 5 bases had no gene match. There are 15 residues in the CDR3. As DNA, the CDR3 is TGTGCCAGCAGCTTAACCGGACAGGGGTGGGACATTCAGTACTTC. This translates into CASSLTGQGWDIQYF.

This clone was found a few times. The chain joins TRBV30 to TRBJ2-2; D remains unclear. From germline, CDR1 is GTSNPN and CDR2 SVGIG (reference sequence). This CDR3 is built from 14 residues. With 1 base removed from V and 6 bases from J, the gap between germline ends came to 12 bases. CDR3 sequence reads: CAWSAAIRAGELFF. Written as DNA, the CDR3 is TGTGCCTGGAGTGCCGCCATTAGAGCCGGGGAGCTGTTTTTT.

This clone was recorded a few times. V and J are TRBV7-9 and TRBJ2-7, with a possible D match to TRBD2 (6 bases). Germline values: CDR1 SEHNR, CDR2 FQNEAQ (reference sequence). V lost 6 bases and J 3 bases, leaving 12 bases between the germline ends. The CDR3 extends over 13 amino acids. DNA for the CDR3: TGTGCCAGCAGGGGGGACTGGGGCTACGAGCAGTACTTC. It specifies CASRGDWGYEQYF.

The chain employs TRBV5-1 and TRBJ2-1; tentative D call: TRBD1 (6 bases). CDR1 is SGHRS and CDR2 is YFSETQ in the germline V gene. This CDR3 contains 14 residues. V was trimmed by 3 bases and J by 2 bases, leaving 9 bases between them. DNA of the CDR3: TGCGCCAGCAGCTCTGGACAGACCTACAATGAGCAGTTCTTC. This translates into CASSSGQTYNEQFF. Based on the CDR3 plus reference TRBV5-1 and TRBJ2-1, the full variable domain is KAGVTQTPRYLIKTRGQQVTLSCSPISGHRSVSWYQQTPGQGLQFLFEYFSETQRNKGNFPGRFSGRQFSNSRSEMNVSTLELGDSALYLCASSSGQTYNEQFFGPGTRLTVL.

This chain joins TRBV30 and TRBJ2-3, with no clear D. With 4 bases removed from V and 6 bases from J, the gap between germline ends came to 23 bases. CDR1 and CDR2 (germline): GTSNPN, SVGIG (reference sequence). The length of the CDR3 is 16 residues. Here the CDR3 reads CAWTFGRANLGDTQYF. CDR3 DNA: TGTGCCTGGACCTTTGGACGCGCCAACCTGGGGGATACGCAGTATTTT.

CDR3 protein: CASSFGQGIDEQYF. CDR3 nucleotide sequence: TGTGCCAGCAGCTTTGGACAGGGAATTGACGAGCAGTACTTC. The chain carries TRBV7-9 and TRBJ2-7; 8 positions match TRBD1. The CDR3 runs to 14 residues. The germline CDR1 and CDR2 sequences are SEHNR and FQNEAQ (reference sequence). V gave up 3 bases and J gave up 5 bases; unmatched junction bases: 6.

V is TRBV25-1 and J is TRBJ2-1, with 10 bases aligning to TRBD2. CDR3 length: 17 amino acids. V dropped 4 bases and J dropped 0; count of bases not matched to a gene: 6. CDR1 and CDR2 (germline): MGHDK, SYGVNS. This chain's CDR3 is CASSALAGPSSYNEQFF. CDR3 in DNA: TGTGCCAGCAGTGCACTAGCGGGACCGAGCTCCTACAATGAGCAGTTCTTC.

This clone has just a few counts. The V and J genes are TRBV11-3 and TRBJ2-1; no firm D call. Trimming removed 1 base from V and 6 bases from J, with 10 bases in between. Per the germline V gene, CDR1 is SGHNT and CDR2 is YENEEA. CDR3 size: 14 residues. CDR3 sequence: CASSLGPGGNEQFF. The CDR3, as DNA: TGTGCCAGCAGCTTAGGCCCTGGCGGCAATGAGCAGTTCTTC.

This clone has more than one count but fewer than ten. The chain combines TRBV10-2 with TRBJ2-3, with D tentatively TRBD2 (6 bases). The CDR3 totals 15 residues. Trimming took off 6 bases at V and 2 bases at J, with 15 bases between the two ends. Germline CDR1 WSHSY, CDR2 SAAADI. The chain's CDR3 is CASRTGGLSTDTQYF. The CDR3 DNA sequence: TGCGCCAGCAGGACCGGAGGGCTATCCACAGATACGCAGTATTTT.

In this sample, this clone turned up a few times. The CDR3 region has the DNA TGTGCCAGCAGTGGCGGGAGGACGGGGGAGCAGTACTTC. Translating gives CASSGGRTGEQYF. The rearrangement joins TRBV2 to TRBJ2-7; 8 bases are a match to TRBD2. The CDR3 sequence is 13 residues long. Germline V gene sequence: CDR1 SNHLY, CDR2 FYNNEI. J gave up 7 bases and V 4 bases, and 6 bases lay outside the gene matches.

This chain uses TRBV7-9 with TRBJ1-2, with D perhaps TRBD1 (5 bases). Germline V gene sequence: CDR1 SEHNR, CDR2 FQNEAQ (reference sequence). V lost 4 bases, J lost 6 bases, and 18 bases lay in between. This CDR3 region has 15 residues. The CDR3 bases are TGTGCCAGCAGCTCCGTATTGTCAGGGTTGGATGGCTACACCTTC. This gives the protein CASSSVLSGLDGYTF.

This chain links TRBV5-1 with TRBJ2-3; possible D gene TRBD1, 5 bases. Trimming shortened V by 2 bases and J by 9 bases, and 13 bases separated the two germline ends. The germline V gene has CDR1 SGHRS and CDR2 YFSETQ. The CDR3 loop spans 13 amino acids. CDR3 DNA sequence: TGCGCCAGCAGCTTTTTAGGGGTAGGCACGCAGTATTTT. It specifies CASSFLGVGTQYF.

The chain carries TRBV10-3 and TRBJ1-1, with D possibly being TRBD1 (6 bases). The CDR3 has 14 amino acids. Germline V gene sequence: CDR1 ENHRY, CDR2 SYGVKD. V was clipped by 4 bases and J by 8 bases, with 17 bases between them. The CDR3 DNA follows: TGTGCCATCAGTGCCGGGACAACAGTTAGAGAAGCTTTCTTT. Its translation: CAISAGTTVREAFF.

The chain employs TRBV4-3 and TRBJ1-3; no clear D. The germline gives CDR1 LGHNA, CDR2 YSLEER. This CDR3 contains 16 residues. Trimming stripped 3 bases from V and 0 bases from J, with 12 bases between. CDR3 sequence (DNA): TGCGCCAGCAGCCAGGAACACTCATTCTCTGGAAACACCATATATTTT. Residues: CASSQEHSFSGNTIYF.

This clone was found many times. CDR3 nucleotide sequence: TGTGCCAGCTCGGAGCAGGGGGGCAATCAGCCCCAGCATTTT. Its protein product is CASSEQGGNQPQHF. The V gene is TRBV18, the J gene TRBJ1-5, with 7 bases fitting TRBD1. The V gene end was trimmed by 6 bases and the J gene end by 2 bases; junction bases not matched to a gene: 4. From germline, CDR1 is KGHSH and CDR2 LQKENI. The CDR3 runs to 14 residues.

This clone was seen more than once but under ten times. The chain uses TRBV7-3 and TRBJ2-1; D is undetermined. Germline V gives CDR1 SGHTA, CDR2 FQGTGA. The CDR3 is made up of 14 amino acids. Trimming removed 2 bases from V and 2 bases from J, with 7 bases in between. Written as DNA, the CDR3 is TGTGCCAGCAGCTTAGTTCTAACCTACAATGAGCAGTTCTTC. It codes for CASSLVLTYNEQFF. Full variable domain (rest looked up from reference TRBV7-3 and TRBJ2-1): GAGVSQTPSNKVTEKGKYVELRCDPISGHTALYWYRQSLGQGPEFLIYFQGTGAADDSGLPNDRFFAVRPEGSVSTLKIQRTERGDSAVYLCASSLVLTYNEQFFGPGTRLTVL.

The V call is TRBV4-3, the J call TRBJ2-1; 8 bases are shared with TRBD2. V shed 4 bases, J shed 5 bases, and the junction held 10 bases outside the gene matches. CDR3 length equals 16 residues. Germline CDR1 is LGHNA and CDR2 is YSLEER. The CDR3 protein is CASSPQPAGEDNEQFF. In DNA, the CDR3 is TGCGCCAGCAGCCCCCAACCAGCGGGAGAAGACAATGAGCAGTTCTTC.

This clone occurred a few times. V is TRBV5-1 and J is TRBJ2-2; D is uncertain. Germline-derived CDR1 and CDR2 are SGHRS and YFSETQ. V lost 0 bases, J lost 0 bases, and 12 bases lay in between. The CDR3 has 17 amino acids. The CDR3, as DNA: TGCGCCAGCAGCTTGGACCTATTGGCGTCGAACACCGGGGAGCTGTTTTTT. This gives the protein CASSLDLLASNTGELFF. Based on the CDR3 plus reference TRBV5-1 and TRBJ2-2, the full variable domain is KAGVTQTPRYLIKTRGQQVTLSCSPISGHRSVSWYQQTPGQGLQFLFEYFSETQRNKGNFPGRFSGRQFSNSRSEMNVSTLELGDSALYLCASSLDLLASNTGELFFGEGSRLTVL.

J is TRBJ1-6 and V is TRBV25-1; no firm D call. V lost 8 bases and J 0 bases, leaving 8 bases between the germline ends. This CDR3 has 14 amino acids. The germline CDR1 and CDR2 sequences are MGHDK and SYGVNS. CDR3 DNA sequence: TGTGCCAGCCGTCCGGGCTCCTATAATTCACCCCTCCACTTT. Translated: CASRPGSYNSPLHF. Drawing the rest from reference TRBV25-1 and TRBJ1-6, the complete variable domain is EADIYQTPRYLVIGTGKKITLECSQTMGHDKMYWYQQDPGMELHLIHYSYGVNSTEKGDLSSESTVSRIRTEHFPLTLESARPSHTSQYLCASRPGSYNSPLHFGNGTRLTVT.

The chain recombines TRBV7-8 with TRBJ2-7; D ambiguous. Germline V gene lookup returns CDR1 SGHVS and CDR2 FQNEAQ. V was trimmed by 1 base and J by 0 bases, leaving 7 bases between them. There are 14 residues in the CDR3. CDR3: CASSLVDGSYEQYF. The DNA of the CDR3 is TGTGCCAGCAGCTTAGTTGATGGCTCCTACGAGCAGTACTTC.

The V and J genes are TRBV9 and TRBJ2-1; maybe TRBD1 (6 bases). The germline V and J ends were trimmed by 0 bases and 9 bases, with 13 bases remaining between them. The CDR3 has 14 residues. Germline V CDR1 and CDR2: SGDLS, YYNGEE. CDR3 in amino acids: CASSVAAGDGEQFF. The CDR3 coding sequence is TGTGCCAGCAGCGTAGCGGCAGGGGACGGTGAGCAGTTCTTC.

This clone was recorded a few times. The chain carries TRBV5-1 and TRBJ2-5, with TRBD2 matching over 10 bases. The CDR3 length is 16 residues. V trimming: 2 bases; J trimming: 3 bases; junction bases outside the gene matches: 7. Looked up from germline, CDR1 is SGHRS and CDR2 is YFSETQ. CDR3 nucleotide sequence: TGCGCCAGCAGCTTAAGTTGGCTAGCGGGGGAAGAGACCCAGTACTTC. This translates into CASSLSWLAGEETQYF.

This chain links TRBV18 with TRBJ1-5, with D unresolved. This CDR3 has 13 amino acids. CDR1 KGHSH and CDR2 LQKENI come from the germline V gene. Trimming removed 3 bases at V and 5 bases at J, with 8 bases between. The chain's CDR3 is CASSPFSDQPQHF. CDR3 bases: TGTGCCAGCTCACCGTTCAGCGATCAGCCCCAGCATTTT.